The 9 T cell receptor beta chains in this list originate from one sample, sequenced in a study of T cell responses to AZD1222 COVID-19 vaccine. Produced via immunoSEQ multiplex PCR; TCRdb's table is partial and in-frame only. Here the sample spans fewer than 200,000 clones, 91% being singletons. Sequenced material: peripheral blood, taken on day 0 of AZD1222 vaccination. Every receptor here comes from an adult in good health.

The genes are TRBV27 and TRBJ2-1; 8 nucleotides align to TRBD1. V lost 4 bases and J lost 0; bases outside the gene matches: 14. The CDR3 length is 19 residues. Germline CDR1 and CDR2: MNHEY and SMNVEV (reference sequence). The CDR3, as DNA: TGTGCCAGCAGTTGGCCGCAGGGGGCCACCAGGAGCTCCTACAATGAGCAGTTCTTC. Translated: CASSWPQGATRSSYNEQFF.

The chain carries TRBV9 and TRBJ1-2; D might be TRBD1 (5 bases). The CDR3 totals 14 residues. V shed 0 bases and J shed 9 bases, with 15 bases lying between them. Germline V gene sequence: CDR1 SGDLS, CDR2 YYNGEE. CDR3 sequence reads: CASSVVTALGSYTF. CDR3 coding DNA: TGTGCCAGCAGCGTAGTGACAGCCCTCGGTAGCTACACCTTC.

As concerns this clone: The sample contains more than one DNA sequence encoding this CDR3. This chain joins TRBV7-2 and TRBJ1-3; tentative D call: TRBD1 (6 bases). The CDR3 runs to 15 residues. Trimming took 5 bases from V and 2 from J, leaving 13 bases between them. Germline V gene data show CDR1 as SGHTA and CDR2 as FQGNSA. The CDR3 reads CASSLSSGAGNTIYF. The CDR3 nucleotides are TGTGCCAGCAGCCTCTCATCAGGGGCTGGAAACACCATATATTTT. Looking up the rest from reference TRBV7-2 and TRBJ1-3 gives the full variable domain: GAGVSQSPSNKVTEKGKDVELRCDPISGHTALYWYRQSLGQGLEFLIYFQGNSAPDKSGLPSDRFSAERTGGSVSTLTIQRTQQEDSAVYLCASSLSSGAGNTIYFGEGSWLTVV.

CDR3 coding DNA: TGTGCCAGCAGTGAGGACAGGCCATCCTACGAGCAGTACTTC. As protein: CASSEDRPSYEQYF. The chain carries TRBV2 and TRBJ2-7; 7 bases are shared with TRBD1. Germline V CDR1 and CDR2: SNHLY, FYNNEI. This CDR3 is 14 amino acids long. Trimming cost V 3 bases and J 1 base; bases outside gene matches: 3.

CDR3 protein: CASSISGVLNGYTF. CDR3 bases: TGTGCCAGCAGCATCTCGGGGGTTTTGAATGGCTACACCTTC. The chain uses TRBV28 and TRBJ1-2, with a weak D call TRBD1 (5 bases). The V and J ends lost 6 bases and 6 bases respectively, with 17 bases between them. Per germline, CDR1 MDHEN and CDR2 SYDVKM. The CDR3 has 14 amino acids.

This rearrangement joins TRBV20-1 to TRBJ2-5, with 9 bases identical to TRBD2. With 3 bases clipped from V and 2 bases from J, the junction kept 7 bases outside the gene matches. Germline V gives CDR1 DFQATT, CDR2 SNEGSKA (reference sequence). This CDR3 contains 15 residues. CDR3 nucleotides: TGCAGTGCTAGTGAGCTAGCGGGGAGACAAGAGACCCAGTACTTC. Translating gives CSASELAGRQETQYF.

The V gene is TRBV28, the J gene TRBJ1-3; D possibly corresponds to TRBD1 (5 bases). Germline V gene sequence: CDR1 MDHEN, CDR2 SYDVKM. The CDR3 is 14 amino acids. V was pared by 8 bases and J by 0 bases, with 11 bases between. The CDR3 sequence: CASGTDFSGNTIYF. Written as DNA, the CDR3 is TGTGCCAGCGGGACTGACTTCTCTGGAAACACCATATATTTT.

The chain couples TRBV19 to TRBJ1-2, with D perhaps matching TRBD1 (6 bases). Deletions cut 10 bases from V and 5 bases from J, with 17 bases between. CDR1 is LNHDA, CDR2 SQIVND, per germline (reference sequence). The CDR3 length is 13 residues. The DNA of the CDR3 is TGTGCCAATTCGCCGGGGGCAGATTATGGCTACACCTTC. It specifies CANSPGADYGYTF.

This sequence joins TRBV6-2 or TRBV6-3 and TRBJ1-1, with D tentatively TRBD1 (5 bases). Germline V lookup: CDR1 MNHEY, CDR2 SVGEGT. The V gene lost 2 bases and the J gene lost 5 bases, with 9 bases spanning the gap. This CDR3 contains 13 residues. The CDR3 DNA follows: TGTGCCAGCAGTTACCAGGGTCGGACTGAAGCTTTCTTT. Its translation: CASSYQGRTEAFF.